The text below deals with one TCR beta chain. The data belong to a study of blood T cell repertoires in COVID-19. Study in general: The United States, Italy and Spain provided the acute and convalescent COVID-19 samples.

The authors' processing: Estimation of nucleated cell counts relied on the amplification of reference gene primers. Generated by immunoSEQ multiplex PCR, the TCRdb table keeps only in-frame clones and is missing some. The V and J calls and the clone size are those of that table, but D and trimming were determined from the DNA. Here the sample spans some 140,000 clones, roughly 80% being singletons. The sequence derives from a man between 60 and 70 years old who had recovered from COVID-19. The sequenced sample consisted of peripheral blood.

In DNA, the CDR3 is TGTGCCAGCAGCTTGGCAGGGTTTAGCACAGATACGCAGTATTTT. This gives the protein CASSLAGFSTDTQYF. V usage is TRBV5-6 and J usage is TRBJ2-3; perhaps TRBD1 as D (5 bases). CDR3 size: 15 residues. Germline V lookup: CDR1 SGHDT, CDR2 YYEEEE. V lost 0 bases and J 0 bases, leaving 8 bases between the germline ends. Together with reference TRBV5-6 and TRBJ2-3, the CDR3 gives the full variable domain: DAGVTQSPTHLIKTRGQQVTLRCSPKSGHDTVSWYQQALGQGPQFIFQYYEEEERQRGNFPDRFSGHQFPNYSSELNVNALLLGDSALYLCASSLAGFSTDTQYFGPGTRLTVL.